Described below is a single T cell receptor (beta chain) sequence and its context. At one end the junction does not follow the germline gene, possibly because of a read error. The sample originates from a study of blood T cell repertoires in COVID-19. Overall study: Collection of acute and convalescent COVID-19 samples took place in the United States, Italy and Spain. PBMCs, B-cell-depleted T cells, or T cells provided the cDNA or gDNA that made up the material.

The CDR3 sequence is 16 residues long. CDR1 and CDR2 (germline): LNHDA, SQIVND (reference sequence). Original processing notes: Estimated nucleated cell counts came from reference gene primer amplification. Using immunoSEQ multiplex PCR, the repertoire was profiled, and TCRdb retains in-frame clones only, with some absent. D and trimming were read from the DNA, whereas the V and J calls and clone size are those reported in that table. This table has around 300,000 clones, under 90% appearing once. The sequencing sample was made of peripheral blood. V is TRBV19 and J is TRBJ2-1, with 10 positions matching TRBD2. The sequence came from a middle-aged woman who had recovered from COVID-19. The CDR3 spells CTSSMSTSGNHNEQFF. In DNA, the CDR3 is TGTACCAGTAGTATGAGCACTAGCGGGAACCACAATGAGCAGTTCTTC.